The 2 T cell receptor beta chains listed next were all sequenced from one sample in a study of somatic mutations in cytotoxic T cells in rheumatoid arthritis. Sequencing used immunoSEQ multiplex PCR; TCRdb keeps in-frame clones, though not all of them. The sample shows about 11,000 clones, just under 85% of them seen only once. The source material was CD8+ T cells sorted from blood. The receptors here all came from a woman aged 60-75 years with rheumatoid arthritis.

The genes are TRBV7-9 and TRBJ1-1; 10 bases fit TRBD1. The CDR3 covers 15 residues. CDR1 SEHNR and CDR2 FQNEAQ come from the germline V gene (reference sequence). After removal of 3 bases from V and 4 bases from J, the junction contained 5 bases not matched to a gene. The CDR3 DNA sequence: TGTGCCAGCAGCTTGGGGACAGGGGCTGTCACTGAAGCTTTCTTT. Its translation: CASSLGTGAVTEAFF.

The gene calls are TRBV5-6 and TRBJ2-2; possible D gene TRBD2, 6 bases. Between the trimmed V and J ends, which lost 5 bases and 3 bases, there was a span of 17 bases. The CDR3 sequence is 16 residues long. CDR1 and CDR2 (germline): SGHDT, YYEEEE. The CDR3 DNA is TGTGCCAGCAGTTCGGGTTCTGGAGGGTACACCGGGGAGCTGTTTTTT. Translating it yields CASSSGSGGYTGELFF.